Listed below are T cell receptor beta chains from one sample, sequenced in a study of blood T cell repertoires in COVID-19. Measured with immunoSEQ multiplex PCR; TCRdb has only the in-frame clones, and not every one. The sample lists about 300,000 clones, 87% occurring once. The specimen sequenced was PBMCs or T cells enriched from blood (not recorded which). The receptors were gathered from a woman aged 25 to 39 who had recovered from COVID-19. The CDR3 runs from the conserved cysteine through the conserved F or W. A D gene is named only where the DNA matches it firmly. A row's size may be missing; if present it is once, few, many or a size class.

v_gene	d_gene	j_gene	abundance	CDR3aa	CDR3nt
TRBV5-1	NA	TRBJ1-1	NA	CASSPGHWGNTEAFF	TGCGCCAGCAGCCCCGGACATTGGGGGAACACTGAAGCTTTCTTT
TRBV3-1/TRBV3-2	TRBD2	TRBJ2-5	NA	CASSQGGGETQYF	TGTGCCAGCAGCCAAGGCGGGGGAGAGACCCAGTACTTC
TRBV6-1	NA	TRBJ2-7	NA	CASSEEGPFLSSYEQYF	TGTGCCAGCAGTGAAGAGGGGCCTTTTTTGAGCTCCTACGAGCAGTACTTC
TRBV4-3	NA	TRBJ1-4	NA	CASSQDHAGPNEKLFF	TGCGCCAGCAGCCAAGATCACGCAGGTCCTAATGAAAAACTGTTTTTT
TRBV12-3/TRBV12-4	TRBD2	TRBJ2-5	NA	CASETRGGETQYF	TGTGCCAGCGAAACCCGGGGGGGAGAGACCCAGTACTTC
TRBV6-5	NA	TRBJ1-3	NA	CASSSGQGLSGNTIYF	TGTGCCAGCAGTTCGGGACAAGGCCTCTCTGGAAACACCATATATTTT
TRBV6-5	TRBD1	TRBJ1-1	NA	CATSFGQGATEAFF	TGTGCCACTTCGTTTGGACAGGGGGCAACTGAAGCTTTCTTT
TRBV6-6	NA	TRBJ2-2	NA	CASSPLGSPRATGELFF	TGTGCCAGCAGTCCCCTAGGGTCTCCGCGGGCCACCGGGGAGCTGTTTTTT
TRBV6-5	NA	TRBJ1-2	NA	CASKDYYGYTF	TGTGCCAGCAAGGACTACTATGGCTACACCTTC
TRBV18	NA	TRBJ1-2	NA	CASSLLRGAKAGYTF	TGTGCCAGCTCACTCCTGCGGGGGGCCAAGGCTGGCTACACCTTC
TRBV27	NA	TRBJ2-7	NA	CASSPGTPSYEQYF	TGTGCCAGCAGCCCGGGGACACCCTCCTACGAGCAGTACTTC
TRBV2	NA	TRBJ1-1	NA	CASSEEIGHLNTEAFF	TGTGCCAGCAGTGAAGAGATCGGACACCTGAACACTGAAGCTTTCTTT
TRBV7-2	NA	TRBJ1-6	NA	CASSNNRVGSPLHF	TGTGCCAGCAGCAATAACAGGGTTGGTTCACCCCTCCACTTT
TRBV10-2	TRBD2	TRBJ2-3	NA	CASSEFGLETDTQYF	TGCGCCAGCAGTGAGTTTGGACTAGAGACAGATACGCAGTATTTT
TRBV18	NA	TRBJ1-3	NA	CASSPLDKGPSGNTIYF	TGTGCCAGCTCACCATTGGATAAGGGGCCCTCTGGAAACACCATATATTTT
TRBV6-4	TRBD1	TRBJ2-2	few	CASSDRQGRNTGELFF	TGTGCCAGCAGTGACCGACAGGGTAGGAACACCGGGGAGCTGTTTTTT
TRBV10-3	NA	TRBJ1-4	NA	CAISSDRGNEKLFF	TGTGCCATCAGTTCGGACCGGGGTAATGAAAAACTGTTTTTT
TRBV12-3/TRBV12-4	TRBD1	TRBJ1-1	NA	CASSSRQGQPAFF	TGTGCCAGCAGTTCAAGACAGGGGCAACCGGCTTTCTTT
TRBV2	TRBD1	TRBJ2-3	NA	CASSSGTGTDTQYF	TGTGCCAGCAGTTCCGGGACAGGGACGGATACGCAGTATTTT
TRBV5-1	TRBD1	TRBJ1-1	NA	CASREIEGAVEAFF	TGCGCCAGCAGGGAGATCGAGGGGGCCGTTGAAGCTTTCTTT